This T cell receptor beta chain appears in the sequencing data of a study of technical replicates of blood from a few donors. The table came from immunoSEQ multiplex PCR; TCRdb's copy has only in-frame clones and leaves some out. The sample lists around 80,000 clones, around nine tenths occurring once. The ends lost 5 bases at V and 5 bases at J; junction bases unmatched: 4. The germline gives CDR1 SEHNR, CDR2 FQNEAQ (reference sequence). This CDR3 comprises 13 residues. Sequencing input: T cells isolated from PBMCs. The chain recombines TRBV7-9 with TRBJ2-5; 8 nucleotides line up with TRBD2. This receptor was identified in a human donor in good health. Here the CDR3 reads CASSRTSPETQYF. In DNA, the CDR3 is TGTGCCAGCAGCCGGACTAGCCCCGAGACCCAGTACTTC.